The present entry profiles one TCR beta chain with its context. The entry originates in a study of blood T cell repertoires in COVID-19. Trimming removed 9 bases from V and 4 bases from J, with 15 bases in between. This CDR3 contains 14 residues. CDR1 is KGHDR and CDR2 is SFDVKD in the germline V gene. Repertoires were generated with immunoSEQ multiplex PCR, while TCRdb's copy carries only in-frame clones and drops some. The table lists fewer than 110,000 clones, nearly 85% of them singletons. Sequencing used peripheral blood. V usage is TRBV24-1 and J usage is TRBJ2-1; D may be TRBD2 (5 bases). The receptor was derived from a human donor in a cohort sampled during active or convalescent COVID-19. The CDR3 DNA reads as TGTGCCACCCCCAAGGTGAGGGAATACAATGAGCAGTTCTTC. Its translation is CATPKVREYNEQFF.